Listed here are 14 T cell receptor beta chains from one sample, sequenced in a study of regulatory T cells in long-lasting Graves disease (dated by TCRdb to the early 2020s). The intended sense of this specimen's time point label: persistent/refractory GD, antithyroid drugs over 5 years with positive TRAb. RNA was extracted from PBMCs in TRIzol for both TCR sequencing and RNA sequencing. To prepare the library, multiplex PCR was applied. TCRdb shows the sequencer as Illumina HiSeq 4000. TCR beta libraries were built with iRepertoire HTBI primers and Arm-PCR amplification of CDR3 regions. TCRdb applied fastp at Q25 and MiXCR to the public reads, then kept only in-frame beta chains. CDR3 protein duplicates are merged, each entry listing the most common genes and DNA. The sample table holds 400,000 or so distinct CDR3 sequences, of which roughly 20% were seen once. In total, the top ten clones hold about a fifth of the sample.

The specimen comprised peripheral blood mononuclear cells (PBMCs), sampled when the disease was refractory, from a patient treated with antithyroid drugs. These receptors originate from a female donor with Graves disease.

Notes on this clonotype: Its ends do not fully match the called genes, so a read error is possible. The J gene is TRBJ2-7, the V gene TRBV5-1; no clear D gene. The CDR3 length is 11 residues. Germline CDR1 reads SGHRS; CDR2 reads YFSETQ. CDR3: CASSLEGEQCF. The CDR3 nucleotides are TGCGCCAGCAGCTTGGAGGGTGAGCAGTGCTTC. Filled out from reference TRBV5-1 and TRBJ2-7, the complete variable domain reads KAGVTQTPRYLIKTRGQQVTLSCSPISGHRSVSWYQQTPGQGLQFLFEYFSETQRNKGNFPGRFSGRQFSNSRSEMNVSTLELGDSALYLCASSLEGEQCFGPGTRLTVT.

This clonotype has a handful of counts. J is TRBJ1-6 and V is TRBV7-3, with a weak D call TRBD1 (5 bases). The germline gives CDR1 SGHTA, CDR2 FQGTGA. Trimming shortened V by 1 base and J by 9 bases, and 13 bases separated the two germline ends. This CDR3 is built from 15 residues. The CDR3: CASSLNGGTGSPLHF. In DNA, the CDR3 is TGTGCCAGCAGCTTAAACGGGGGGACGGGTTCACCCCTCCACTTT.

This clonotype was seen more than once but under ten times. V gene TRBV20-1 combines with J gene TRBJ2-1; tentatively, D is TRBD2 (5 bases). CDR3 length equals 13 residues. V was clipped by 5 bases and J by 6 bases, with 14 bases between them. CDR1 is DFQATT, CDR2 SNEGSKA, per germline (reference sequence). The CDR3 spells CSAPLTTVNEQFF. Written as DNA, the CDR3 is TGCAGTGCTCCTCTGACTACAGTCAATGAGCAGTTCTTC.

This clonotype has just a few counts. The chain links TRBV5-1 to TRBJ1-1, with a tentative D call TRBD1 (6 bases). Germline V lookup: CDR1 SGHRS, CDR2 YFSETQ. This CDR3 comprises 17 residues. Trimming pared 2 bases from V and 0 bases from J, leaving 17 bases between. The CDR3 DNA sequence: TGCGCCAGCAGCTTCTTACCAAGGACAGACCTGAACACTGAAGCTTTCTTT. Its protein product is CASSFLPRTDLNTEAFF.

In DNA form, the CDR3 reads TGTGCCAGCAGTTTATTGCCGGGAGGCTACAATGAGCAGTTCTTC. It specifies CASSLLPGGYNEQFF. The V call is TRBV27, the J call TRBJ2-1; TRBD2 agrees at 7 bases. The CDR3 runs 15 residues. The germline CDR1 and CDR2 sequences are MNHEY and SMNVEV (reference sequence). The J segment lost 3 bases and the V segment lost 1 base, leaving 3 bases of the junction unmatched.

This clonotype showed up many times. The chain recombines TRBV28 with TRBJ2-5; D remains ambiguous. V lost 3 bases and J lost 0, with 11 bases in between. CDR3 length: 15 amino acids. From germline, CDR1 is MDHEN and CDR2 SYDVKM. CDR3 loop: CASSFGDKYQETQYF. CDR3 nucleotide sequence: TGTGCCAGCAGTTTCGGTGACAAGTACCAAGAGACCCAGTACTTC.

This clonotype was seen just once. The gene calls are TRBV19 and TRBJ2-2; D unclear. The CDR3 is 14 amino acids. The germline V gene encodes CDR1 LNHDA and CDR2 SQIVND (reference sequence). V gave up 5 bases and J gave up 0 bases, with 7 bases separating them. The CDR3 loop reads CASSGDANTGELFF. CDR3 DNA sequence: TGTGCCAGTAGTGGAGATGCGAACACCGGGGAGCTGTTTTTT.

This clonotype occurred many times. The chain links TRBV28 to TRBJ2-4; either TRBD1 or TRBD2 may supply D (5 bases each). The V gene lost 4 bases and the J gene lost 0 bases, with 10 bases spanning the gap. Germline CDR1 MDHEN, CDR2 SYDVKM. This CDR3 spans 15 amino acids. The CDR3 nucleotides are TGTGCCAGCAGTTCTCCCGGGACAGCCAAAAACATTCAGTACTTC. Residues: CASSSPGTAKNIQYF.

This clonotype was recorded many times. This rearrangement joins TRBV6-5 to TRBJ2-2; D remains ambiguous. The V end lost 2 bases, the J end lost 4 bases, and 8 bases lay between the germline ends. This CDR3 spans 14 amino acids. Germline V gene data show CDR1 as MNHEY and CDR2 as SVGAGI. In nucleotides, the CDR3 is TGTGCCAGCAGTTACGACGGCGTCACCGGGGAGCTGTTTTTT. Translating it yields CASSYDGVTGELFF.

At least ten counts were recorded for this clonotype. This chain uses TRBV2 with TRBJ1-2, with D perhaps matching TRBD1 (6 bases). V lost 3 bases and J lost 1, with 15 bases in between. This CDR3 has 16 residues. The germline gives CDR1 SNHLY, CDR2 FYNNEI. This chain's CDR3 is CASSEPDSIVNYGYTF. As DNA, the CDR3 is TGTGCCAGCAGTGAGCCGGACAGCATCGTTAACTATGGCTACACCTTC.

This clonotype was found a few times. This rearrangement joins TRBV6-4 to TRBJ1-1; D gene unclear. The germline V gene encodes CDR1 MRHNA and CDR2 SNTAGT. Trimming removed 0 bases from V and 5 bases from J, with 10 bases in between. This CDR3 contains 14 residues. The CDR3 here is CASSDSPGVTEAFF. In DNA, the CDR3 is TGTGCCAGCAGTGACTCGCCCGGGGTTACTGAAGCTTTCTTT.

This clonotype was detected ten times or more. The chain recombines TRBV3-1 with TRBJ1-1; perhaps TRBD1 as D (5 bases). Germline CDR1 and CDR2: LGHDT and YNNKEL (reference sequence). V shed 1 base and J shed 4 bases, with 13 bases lying between them. The length of the CDR3 is 15 residues. The CDR3 loop is CASSQGGGRGTEAFF. CDR3 bases: TGTGCCAGCAGCCAAGGCGGGGGAAGGGGCACTGAAGCTTTCTTT.

The rearrangement uses TRBV19 and TRBJ2-7; 7 bases align to TRBD1. From germline, CDR1 is LNHDA and CDR2 SQIVND (reference sequence). The CDR3 totals 15 residues. The V gene end was trimmed by 2 bases and the J gene end by 3 bases; junction bases not matched to a gene: 7. This chain's CDR3 is CASSIIPGQNYEQYF. The DNA for the CDR3 is TGTGCCAGTAGTATAATACCGGGACAGAACTACGAGCAGTACTTC.

Concerning this clonotype itself: This may be a read error: a much more frequent sequence differs by one nucleotide. This chain connects TRBV28 to TRBJ2-2, with D perhaps TRBD1 (6 bases). The CDR3 totals 15 residues. Trimming removed 6 bases from V and 6 bases from J, with 17 bases in between. Germline V gene lookup returns CDR1 MDHEN and CDR2 SYDVKM. The DNA for the CDR3 is TGTGCCAGCAGCCTCAGCAGGGGATGGTCCGGGGAGCTGTTTTTT. Translation: CASSLSRGWSGELFF.